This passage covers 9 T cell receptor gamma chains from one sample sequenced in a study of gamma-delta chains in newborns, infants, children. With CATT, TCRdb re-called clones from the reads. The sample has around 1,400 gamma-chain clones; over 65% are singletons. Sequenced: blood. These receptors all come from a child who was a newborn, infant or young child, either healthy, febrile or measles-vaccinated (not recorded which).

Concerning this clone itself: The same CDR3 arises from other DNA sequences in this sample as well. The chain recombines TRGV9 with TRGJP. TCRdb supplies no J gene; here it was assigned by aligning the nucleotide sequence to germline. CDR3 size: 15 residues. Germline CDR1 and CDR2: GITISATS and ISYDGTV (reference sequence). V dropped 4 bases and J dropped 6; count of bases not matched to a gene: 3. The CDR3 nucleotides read TGTGCCTTGTGGGACCGAGAGTTGGGCAAAAAAATCAAGGTATTT. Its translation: CALWDRELGKKIKVF.

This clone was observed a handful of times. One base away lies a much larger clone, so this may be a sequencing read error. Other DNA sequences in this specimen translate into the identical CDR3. CDR3 sequence reads: CALWVQELGKKIKVF. The CDR3 bases are TGTGCCTTGTGGGTGCAAGAGTTGGGCAAAAAAATCAAGGTATTT. The gene calls are TRGV9 and TRGJP. The J gene is not listed in TCRdb, so it was assigned here from a DNA match to germline. There are 15 residues in the CDR3. Germline V gene lookup returns CDR1 GITISATS and CDR2 ISYDGTV (reference sequence). V shed 5 bases and J 3 bases; nucleotides not matched to a gene: 1.

CDR3 nucleotides: TGTGCCACCTGGGATCGCCGAATTCCGGCTGGGAACGTACAGAAACTCTTT. Residues: CATWDRRIPAGNVQKLF. V usage is TRGV8 and J usage is TRGJ1 or TRGJ2. The J gene, not given by TCRdb, was assigned here from a germline match of the nucleotide sequence. There are 17 residues in the CDR3. The V segment lost 3 bases and the J segment 11 bases; nucleotides outside the gene matches: 25. From germline, CDR1 is VENAVY and CDR2 YDSYNSRV.

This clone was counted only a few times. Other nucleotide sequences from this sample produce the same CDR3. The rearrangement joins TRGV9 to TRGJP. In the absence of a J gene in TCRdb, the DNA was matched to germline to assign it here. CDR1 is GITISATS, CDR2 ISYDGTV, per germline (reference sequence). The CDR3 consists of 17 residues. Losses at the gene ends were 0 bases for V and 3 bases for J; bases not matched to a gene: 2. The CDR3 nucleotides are TGTGCCTTGTGGGAGGTGCAGCAAGAGTTGGGCAAAAAAATCAAGGTATTT. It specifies CALWEVQQELGKKIKVF.

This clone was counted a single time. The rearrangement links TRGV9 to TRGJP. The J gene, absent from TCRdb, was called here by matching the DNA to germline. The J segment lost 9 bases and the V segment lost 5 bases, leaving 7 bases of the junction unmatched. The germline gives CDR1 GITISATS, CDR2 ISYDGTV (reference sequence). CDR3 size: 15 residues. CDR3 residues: CALWAGVLGKKIKVF. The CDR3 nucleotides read TGTGCCTTGTGGGCGGGAGTGTTGGGCAAAAAAATCAAGGTATTT.

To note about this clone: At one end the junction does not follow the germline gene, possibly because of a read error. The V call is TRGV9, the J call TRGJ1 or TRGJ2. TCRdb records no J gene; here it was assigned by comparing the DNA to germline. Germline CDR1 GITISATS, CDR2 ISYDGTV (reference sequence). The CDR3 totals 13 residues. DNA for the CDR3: TGTGCCTTGCGGGAGGGTCTTTATTATAAGAAACTCTTT. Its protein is CALREGLYYKKLF.

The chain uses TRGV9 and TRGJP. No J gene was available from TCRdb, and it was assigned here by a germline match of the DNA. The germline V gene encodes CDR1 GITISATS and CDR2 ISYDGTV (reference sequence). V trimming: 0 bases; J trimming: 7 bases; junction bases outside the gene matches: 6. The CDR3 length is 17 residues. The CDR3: CALWEVHVELGKKIKVF. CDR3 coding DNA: TGTGCCTTGTGGGAGGTGCATGTCGAGTTGGGCAAAAAAATCAAGGTATTT.

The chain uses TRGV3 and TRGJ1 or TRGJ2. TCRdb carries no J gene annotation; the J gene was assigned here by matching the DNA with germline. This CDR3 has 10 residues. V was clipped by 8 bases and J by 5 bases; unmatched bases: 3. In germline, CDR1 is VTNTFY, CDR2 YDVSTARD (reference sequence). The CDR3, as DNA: TGTGCCACCTTTAATTATAAGAAACTCTTT. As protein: CATFNYKKLF.

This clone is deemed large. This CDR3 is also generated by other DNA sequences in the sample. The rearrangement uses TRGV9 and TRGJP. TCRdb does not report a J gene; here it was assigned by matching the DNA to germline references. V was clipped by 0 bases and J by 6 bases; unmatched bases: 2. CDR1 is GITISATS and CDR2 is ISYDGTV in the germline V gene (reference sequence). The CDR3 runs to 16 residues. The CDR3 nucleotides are TGTGCCTTGTGGGAGGTGACAGAGTTGGGCAAAAAAATCAAGGTATTT. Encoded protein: CALWEVTELGKKIKVF.